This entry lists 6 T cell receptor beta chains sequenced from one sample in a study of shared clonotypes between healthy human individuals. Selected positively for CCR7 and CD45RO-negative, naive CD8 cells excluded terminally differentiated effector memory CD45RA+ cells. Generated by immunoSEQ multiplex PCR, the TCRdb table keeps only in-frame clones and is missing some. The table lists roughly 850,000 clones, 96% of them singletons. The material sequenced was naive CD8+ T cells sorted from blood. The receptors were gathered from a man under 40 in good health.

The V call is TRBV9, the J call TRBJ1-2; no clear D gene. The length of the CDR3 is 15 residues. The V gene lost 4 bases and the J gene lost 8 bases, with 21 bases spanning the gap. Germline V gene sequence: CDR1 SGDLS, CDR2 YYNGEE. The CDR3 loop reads CASSLRGPQEGGYTF. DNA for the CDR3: TGTGCCAGCAGCCTTAGAGGCCCCCAGGAAGGAGGCTACACCTTC.

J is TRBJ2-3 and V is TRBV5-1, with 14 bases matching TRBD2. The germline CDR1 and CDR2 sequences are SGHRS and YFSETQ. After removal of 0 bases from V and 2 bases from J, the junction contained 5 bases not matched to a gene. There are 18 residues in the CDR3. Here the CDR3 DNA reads TGCGCCAGCAGCTTGGTGGGGACTAGCGGGGGAAACACAGATACGCAGTATTTT. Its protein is CASSLVGTSGGNTDTQYF.

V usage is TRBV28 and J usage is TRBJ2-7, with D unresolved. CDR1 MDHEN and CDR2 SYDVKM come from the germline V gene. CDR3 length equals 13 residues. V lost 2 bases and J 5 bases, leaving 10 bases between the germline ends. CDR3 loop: CASSLGPGDEQYF. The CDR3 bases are TGTGCCAGCAGTTTAGGCCCAGGTGACGAGCAGTACTTC.

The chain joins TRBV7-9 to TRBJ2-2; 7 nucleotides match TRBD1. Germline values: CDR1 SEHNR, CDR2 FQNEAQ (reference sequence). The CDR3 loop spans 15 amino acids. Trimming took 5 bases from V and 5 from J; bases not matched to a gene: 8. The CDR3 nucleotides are TGTGCCAGCAGCGCCGCAGGGGGAAGGACCGGGGAGCTGTTTTTT. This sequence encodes CASSAAGGRTGELFF.

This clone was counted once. This CDR3 is CASSPIGGRWYEQYF. CDR3 DNA: TGTGCCAGCAGCCCGATCGGCGGGAGATGGTACGAGCAGTACTTC. The V and J genes are TRBV27 and TRBJ2-7; TRBD2 agrees at 7 bases. V shed 6 bases, J shed 4 bases, and the junction held 12 bases outside the gene matches. The germline V gene has CDR1 MNHEY and CDR2 SMNVEV (reference sequence). This CDR3 has 15 residues.

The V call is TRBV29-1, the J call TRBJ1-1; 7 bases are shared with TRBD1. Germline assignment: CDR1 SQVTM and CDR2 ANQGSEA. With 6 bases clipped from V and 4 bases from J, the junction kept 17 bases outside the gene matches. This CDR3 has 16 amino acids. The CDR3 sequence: CSVDNMGDRTITEAFF. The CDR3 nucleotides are TGCAGCGTAGACAATATGGGGGACAGAACGATCACTGAAGCTTTCTTT.